This T cell receptor (beta chain) appears in the sequencing data of a study of blood T cell repertoires in COVID-19. The wider study: PBMCs, B-cell-depleted T cells, or T cells provided the cDNA or gDNA that made up the material.

In the source study's methods: By means of reference gene primer amplification, nucleated cell counts were estimated. Here immunoSEQ multiplex PCR was the method, and the copy in TCRdb shows in-frame clones only, minus some. V and J calls and clone size come straight from that table; D and trimming were deduced from the DNA. The profile covers about 240,000 clones, with about 90% appearing a single time and approximately 6.2% taken by the ten largest. This clone was observed a few times. The CDR3 covers 18 residues. With 5 bases clipped from V and 7 bases from J, the junction kept 18 bases outside the gene matches. The germline CDR1 and CDR2 sequences are MNHEY and SMNVEV (reference sequence).

The chain combines TRBV27 with TRBJ1-4, with 8 bases that match TRBD1. The source is a man in his 60s with acute or convalescent COVID-19. Sequenced material: peripheral blood. CDR3 residues: CASSPRQTGEYRGEKLFF. For the CDR3, the DNA is TGTGCCAGCAGTCCCCGCCAGACAGGGGAATATCGAGGTGAAAAACTGTTTTTT.